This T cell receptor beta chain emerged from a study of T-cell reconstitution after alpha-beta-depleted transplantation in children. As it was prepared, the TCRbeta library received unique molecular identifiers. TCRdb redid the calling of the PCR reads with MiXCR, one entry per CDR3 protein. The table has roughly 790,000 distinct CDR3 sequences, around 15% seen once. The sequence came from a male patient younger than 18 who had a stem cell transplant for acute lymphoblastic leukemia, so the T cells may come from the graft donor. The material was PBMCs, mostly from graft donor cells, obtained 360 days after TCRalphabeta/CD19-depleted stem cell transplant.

CDR3 protein: CASNTYGAGTADTGELFF. The CDR3 coding sequence is TGTGCCAGCAACACGTACGGCGCCGGGACAGCCGACACCGGGGAGCTGTTTTTT. The V call is TRBV6-1, the J call TRBJ2-2, with 7 bases that match TRBD1. This CDR3 region has 18 residues. Losses at the gene ends were 7 bases for V and 3 bases for J; bases not matched to a gene: 17. Looked up from germline, CDR1 is MNHNS and CDR2 is SASEGT.